The 3 T cell receptor beta chains listed next were all sequenced from one sample in a study of PD-L1 blockade in urothelial cancer. Only in-frame clones appear in the TCRdb table, and some are missing; sequencing was by immunoSEQ multiplex PCR. The sample contains tens of thousands of clones, around 82% of which appear only once. The sample's time point: peripheral blood 6 weeks after treatment start. The specimen was PBMCs, collected around atezolizumab (anti-PD-L1) treatment. Source of these receptors: a man aged 50-60 years with urothelial cancer.

This chain links TRBV6-5 with TRBJ2-3; no firm D call. CDR1 and CDR2 (germline): MNHEY, SVGAGI. The CDR3 runs to 14 residues. V was clipped by 6 bases and J by 2 bases, with 12 bases between them. The CDR3: CASSRGTYTDTQYF. CDR3 in DNA: TGTGCCAGCAGCCGTGGTACTTACACAGATACGCAGTATTTT.

This clone has a handful of counts. The chain links TRBV29-1 to TRBJ2-3; 8 bases fit TRBD2. This CDR3 has 14 residues. Germline values: CDR1 SQVTM, CDR2 ANQGSEA. V shed 7 bases, J shed 2 bases, and the junction held 8 bases outside the gene matches. In DNA form, the CDR3 reads TGCAGCGGCCAACTAGCGGCGGCCACAGATACGCAGTATTTT. It specifies CSGQLAAATDTQYF.

J is TRBJ2-1 and V is TRBV29-1; 9 bases are shared with TRBD1. V lost 1 base to trimming and J lost 3 bases; unmatched junction nucleotides: 1. The germline V gene has CDR1 SQVTM and CDR2 ANQGSEA. The CDR3 totals 14 residues. CDR3 DNA sequence: TGCAGCGTTGAAGGACAGGGGGGCTACAATGAGCAGTTCTTC. This translates into CSVEGQGGYNEQFF.